This T cell receptor (beta chain) was captured by sequencing in a study of shared clonotypes between healthy human individuals. Background on the study: CD4 naive and memory got three plates each, CD8 naive two, CD8 memory one. Study findings and constraints: Researchers sampled only blood; tissue repertoires likely differ.

TCRdb keeps only in-frame clones here, not all; method: immunoSEQ multiplex PCR. The table records 1,500,000 or so clones, about 96% of them present only once. This clone was detected once. Its cognate antigen is unknown. CDR3 size: 14 residues. Looked up from germline, CDR1 is MNHNS and CDR2 is SASEGT. The V end lost 6 bases, the J end lost 3 bases, and 15 bases lay between the germline ends. Sequenced: naive CD4+ T cells sorted from blood. Subset given: CD45RA+ positively selected. This clonotype was sampled from a man younger than 45 in good health. V is TRBV6-1 and J is TRBJ2-7; the D gene could be TRBD1 or TRBD2 (5 bases each). The CDR3 sequence: CASSLIGERYEQYF. The CDR3 DNA reads TGTGCCAGCAGCCTTATAGGGGAGCGCTACGAGCAGTACTTC.